This T cell receptor beta chain comes out of a study of follicular helper T cells after annual influenza vaccination (dated by TCRdb to about 2017). Broadly, across the study: Blood was collected on days 0, 7 and 28 after each seasonal influenza vaccination. Multi-year samples were obtained from about six subjects, with two vaccination seasons covered for a few subjects and three seasons covered for two subjects. Some subjects were followed across successive annual vaccinations spanning the 2013-2014, 2014-2015 and 2015-2016 seasons to study recall of cTfh clones. The 2015 samples were processed right after collection, while the 2013-2014 samples were cryopreserved. One week after vaccination, a second recruited cohort of eleven to twelve subjects (Table S1) displayed a similar ICOS+CD38+ cTfh response.

At the junction V is shortened by 6 bases and J by 7 bases, with 18 bases in between. The CDR3, cysteine through phenylalanine, is 15 amino acids long. Of all the DNA, just the CDR3 is kept, 45 bases in frame from base 1. Per the germline V gene (reference sequence), SEHNR is the CDR1 and FQNEAQ is the CDR2. The protocol used for the library was the immunoSEQ multiplex PCR assay. Adaptive Biotechnologies handled the TCRB amplification, library preparation, sequencing and preliminary bioinformatics at Survey level resolution. As for the authors' bioinformatics: Clonality was computed in R as 1 minus normalized Shannon entropy; the Gini index was calculated with the R package ineq. The overlap score was defined as the summed counts of shared sequences divided by the total counts of all sequences in both compared samples. Shared-clonotype significance used Fisher's exact test assuming a theoretical repertoire of 10^7 TCRB sequences. TCRdb carries this immuneACCESS record with in-frame sequences only. Its versions omit some clonotypes, under half of them owing to an unresolved V gene in the studies checked, with the rest unexplained. V and J calls plus clone size are reproduced from that table; the DNA served to infer D and trimming. This sample is represented by about 10,000 clones; about four fifths of them were singletons. The ten largest account for 0.5% to 0.75% of the sample.

Study-level results and caveats: When influenza clone enrichment was assessed, the possibility that the much larger non-cTfh compartments were undersampled could not be excluded. Because only about 9-20% of the analyzed cells gave productive TCRB sequences, there was no way to sample rare clonotypes. Day 7 ICOS+CD38+ clones were most often found later in ICOS-CD38- cTfh, suggesting that subset may serve as a memory reservoir. ICOS+CD38+ cTfh clonality correlated with the frequency of that population, and its change correlated with the change in circulating plasmablast frequency. A recurrent oligoclonal ICOS+CD38+ cTfh response containing tetramer and AIM influenza-specific clonotypes was recalled by successive annual vaccinations.

Reading the label with the study, this specimen's time point is: 2013-2014 season, 7 days after vaccination. TCRB sequencing was used to follow sorted CD4 subsets from the blood of adults before and after they were given the seasonal inactivated influenza vaccine (Fluvarix). To be eligible, subjects had to live in the community and must not have received influenza vaccine in the previous 6 months. Subjects were excluded for influenza vaccine contraindications, substance abuse, HIV/AIDS, active malignancy, immunomodulatory medication, or active illness such as respiratory infection. At each time point, somewhere between about 40 and 110 mL of blood was taken. PBMC were isolated using Ficoll-Paque PLUS or SepMate separation. As a non-Tfh comparison subset, CXCR5- memory CD4 T cells were sorted. Cell subsets were sorted from PBMC on a BD FACS Aria before DNA extraction. Worth noting for this clone: No antigen is known for it. No base quality information exists; no much larger clone differs at one position.

The chain is assembled from TRBV7-9 and TRBJ1-4; matching of 5 bases hints at TRBD1 as the D gene. Material: CXCR5- memory CD4+ T cells sorted from blood, obtained 7 days after influenza vaccination. The sample's cell subset or site label, decoded: CXCR5- memory CD4 T cells. This receptor was identified in an adult who received the influenza vaccine. The DNA sequence follows: TGTGCCAGCAGTTCCCGACAGAAGGAACCTGAAAAACTGTTTTTT. Its protein reads: CASSSRQKEPEKLFF.